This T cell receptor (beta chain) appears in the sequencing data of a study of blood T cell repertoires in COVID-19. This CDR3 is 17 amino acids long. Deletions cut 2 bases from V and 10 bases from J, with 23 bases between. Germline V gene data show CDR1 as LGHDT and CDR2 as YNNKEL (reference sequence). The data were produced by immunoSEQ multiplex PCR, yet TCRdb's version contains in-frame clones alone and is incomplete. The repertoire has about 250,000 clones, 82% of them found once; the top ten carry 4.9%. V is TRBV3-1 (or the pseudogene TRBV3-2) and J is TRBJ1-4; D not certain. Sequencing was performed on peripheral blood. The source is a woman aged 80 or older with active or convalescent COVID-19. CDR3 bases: TGTGCCAGCAGCCAATTCGAAAAGTTAGGAGGCCGAATAAAACTGTTTTTT. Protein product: CASSQFEKLGGRIKLFF.